Included here is one TCR beta chain sequence, with context. Its antigen is not identified. Germline CDR1 and CDR2: SQVTM and ANQGSEA. V dropped 4 bases and J dropped 1; count of bases not matched to a gene: 13. This CDR3 has 18 residues. One entry per CDR3 protein, called by TCRdb with MiXCR from the RT-PCR reads. The sample lists about 700,000 distinct CDR3 sequences, approximately 15% seen once, with approximately 7% in the top ten. This record comes from a study of response to subunit inactivated influenza vaccine. Study outcomes and limitations: Authors suggested each seasonal influenza vaccination recruits few new T cells.

The J gene is TRBJ2-5, the V gene TRBV29-1; 12 bases map to TRBD1. The receptor comes from a man between 45 and 60 years old who received an inactivated influenza vaccine. The sample in question was PBMCs from blood, obtained 14 to 15 days before vaccination. The CDR3 sequence: CSVAGISGQGASQETQYF. DNA of the CDR3: TGCAGCGTTGCGGGGATCTCGGGACAGGGGGCTTCCCAAGAGACCCAGTACTTC.